The 17 T cell receptor beta chains in this list originate from one sample, sequenced in a study of blood T cell repertoires in COVID-19. Data came from immunoSEQ multiplex PCR; TCRdb stores just in-frame clones and leaves some out. This sample has 150,000 to 200,000 clones; roughly 85% occur once, and the top ten carry roughly 9.1%. Sequencing input: peripheral blood. The receptors originated from a man aged 50 to 59 with active or convalescent COVID-19.

The chain uses TRBV7-6 and TRBJ2-2, with 7 bases matching TRBD2. Germline V CDR1 and CDR2: SGHVS, FNYEAQ. V lost 1 base, J lost 4 bases, and 3 bases stayed unmatched. This CDR3 spans 15 amino acids. CDR3 DNA sequence: TGTGCCAGCAGCTTAGTCCGGGGGGTCACCGGGGAGCTGTTTTTT. This translates into CASSLVRGVTGELFF.

The chain combines TRBV2 with TRBJ2-7, with a tentative D call TRBD2 (6 bases). The CDR3 sequence is 15 residues long. The germline V gene encodes CDR1 SNHLY and CDR2 FYNNEI. Trimming left V 5 bases short and J 0 bases short, with 14 bases between. DNA of the CDR3: TGTGCCAGCAGTTTCCCTTACGGGAGCTCCTACGAGCAGTACTTC. It codes for CASSFPYGSSYEQYF.

The chain employs TRBV19 and TRBJ2-1; 8 bases line up with TRBD1. CDR1 and CDR2 from the germline V gene are LNHDA and SQIVND (reference sequence). The ends lost 3 bases at V and 6 bases at J; junction bases unmatched: 7. The CDR3 runs 15 residues. The CDR3 region has the DNA TGTGCCAGTAGTATGAGACAGGGGTTGGTCAATGAGCAGTTCTTC. Its protein is CASSMRQGLVNEQFF.

The table lists this clone with a few counts. CDR3 region: CASSSGTGRNTIYF. The CDR3 nucleotides are TGTGCCAGCAGTTCCGGGACAGGACGAAACACCATATATTTT. This sequence joins TRBV28 and TRBJ1-3, with 8 nucleotides matching TRBD1. The CDR3 runs to 14 residues. Germline V gene data show CDR1 as MDHEN and CDR2 as SYDVKM. The V and J ends lost 4 bases and 5 bases, in that order; junction bases with no gene match: 4.

This clone was seen once. This chain uses TRBV30 with TRBJ1-1; D is ambiguous. The CDR3 is made up of 14 amino acids. V was cut by 0 bases and J by 1 base, with 9 bases left in between. Per germline, CDR1 GTSNPN and CDR2 SVGIG (reference sequence). The CDR3 DNA sequence: TGTGCCTGGAGTGTATATGGGCAGAACACTGAAGCTTTCTTT. Amino acid sequence: CAWSVYGQNTEAFF. Based on the CDR3 plus reference TRBV30 and TRBJ1-1, the full variable domain is SQTIHQWPATLVQPVGSPLSLECTVEGTSNPNLYWYRQAAGRGLQLLFYSVGIGQISSEVPQNLSASRPQDRQFILSSKKLLLSDSGFYLCAWSVYGQNTEAFFGQGTRLTVV.

This clone appeared a single time. The V and J genes are TRBV7-3 and TRBJ1-6; D remains ambiguous. V gave up 8 bases and J gave up 0 bases, with 2 bases separating them. CDR3 length: 12 residues. CDR1 is SGHTA and CDR2 is FQGTGA in the germline V gene. CDR3 region: CASRSYNSPLHF. The CDR3 DNA sequence: TGTGCCAGCCGCTCCTATAATTCACCCCTCCACTTT.

The chain uses TRBV28 and TRBJ1-5; D call uncertain. V lost 3 bases to trimming and J lost 3 bases, with 9 bases between them. Germline-derived CDR1 and CDR2 are MDHEN and SYDVKM. This CDR3 is built from 14 residues. CDR3 amino acids: CASSFGWANQPQHF. CDR3 nucleotides: TGTGCCAGCAGTTTTGGTTGGGCCAATCAGCCCCAGCATTTT.

The V gene is TRBV4-2, the J gene TRBJ1-2; perhaps TRBD1 as D (6 bases). Germline V CDR1 and CDR2: LGHNA, YNFKEQ. Trimming pared 0 bases from V and 7 bases from J, leaving 15 bases between. CDR3 length equals 15 residues. The CDR3 DNA sequence: TGTGCCAGCAGCCAAGATCTAGGGCAGGGGTTTGGCTACACCTTC. It specifies CASSQDLGQGFGYTF.

The rearrangement uses TRBV3-1 (or the pseudogene TRBV3-2) and TRBJ1-2, with D unclear. The CDR3 has 13 residues. Trimming took 7 bases from V and 8 from J, leaving 17 bases between them. The germline CDR1 and CDR2 sequences are LGHDT and YNNKEL (reference sequence). The CDR3 spells CASTRSGVGGYTF. CDR3 coding DNA: TGTGCCAGCACCAGGAGCGGGGTTGGGGGCTACACCTTC.

This clone was observed a few times. J is TRBJ1-1 and V is TRBV5-6; unclear D gene. The germline gives CDR1 SGHDT, CDR2 YYEEEE. The CDR3 is 15 amino acids. V shed 0 bases and J shed 1 base, with 10 bases lying between them. The CDR3 loop is CASSLEARKNTEAFF. CDR3 DNA sequence: TGTGCCAGCAGCTTGGAAGCCAGGAAGAACACTGAAGCTTTCTTT. Combining the CDR3 with reference TRBV5-6 and TRBJ1-1 gives the whole variable domain DAGVTQSPTHLIKTRGQQVTLRCSPKSGHDTVSWYQQALGQGPQFIFQYYEEEERQRGNFPDRFSGHQFPNYSSELNVNALLLGDSALYLCASSLEARKNTEAFFGQGTRLTVV.

The rearrangement uses TRBV28 and TRBJ1-5; D gene unclear. The V end was cut by 6 bases, the J end by 2 bases, with 14 bases between. Germline CDR1 and CDR2: MDHEN and SYDVKM. CDR3 size: 15 residues. The CDR3: CASSPGSGGNQPQHF. CDR3 bases: TGTGCCAGCAGCCCCGGTTCGGGAGGCAATCAGCCCCAGCATTTT.

This clone was observed once. The chain has TRBV19 and TRBJ1-4; D unresolved. CDR3 length: 13 amino acids. Between the trimmed V and J ends, which lost 9 bases and 8 bases, there was a span of 16 bases. Germline CDR1 and CDR2: LNHDA and SQIVND (reference sequence). The CDR3 region is CASSGSDREKLFF. The CDR3 bases are TGTGCCAGCTCCGGGAGTGATAGGGAAAAACTGTTTTTT.

The chain couples TRBV6-5 to TRBJ1-6; TRBD1 matches 8 bases. The CDR3 extends over 13 amino acids. Germline CDR1 reads MNHEY; CDR2 reads SVGAGI. J was trimmed by 14 bases and V by 7 bases; bases with no gene match: 10. CDR3 nucleotides: TGTGCCAGCACCCAACAGGGGGACTCGGCCCTCCACTTT. This encodes CASTQQGDSALHF.

The chain uses TRBV15 and TRBJ1-2; the D gene is possibly TRBD1 (6 bases). Trimming stripped 0 bases from V and 5 bases from J, with 13 bases between. CDR3 length: 15 residues. From germline, CDR1 is LNHNV and CDR2 YYDKDF (reference sequence). The CDR3 here is CATSREWTDGYGYTF. CDR3 sequence (DNA): TGTGCCACCAGCAGAGAATGGACAGATGGGTATGGCTACACCTTC. Combining the CDR3 with reference TRBV15 and TRBJ1-2 gives the whole variable domain DAMVIQNPRYQVTQFGKPVTLSCSQTLNHNVMYWYQQKSSQAPKLLFHYYDKDFNNEADTPDNFQSRRPNTSFCFLDIRSPGLGDTAMYLCATSREWTDGYGYTFGSGTRLTVV.

This clone has only a few counts. This sequence joins TRBV5-1 and TRBJ1-2; tentatively, D is TRBD1 (5 bases). Germline V gene lookup returns CDR1 SGHRS and CDR2 YFSETQ. V was trimmed by 4 bases and J by 3 bases, leaving 16 bases between them. CDR3 size: 15 residues. The CDR3 sequence is CASSPNAGTYYGYTF. Written as DNA, the CDR3 is TGCGCCAGCAGCCCTAACGCGGGGACCTACTATGGCTACACCTTC.

In its sample, this clone was seen once. The chain combines TRBV3-1 (or the pseudogene TRBV3-2) with TRBJ2-1, with 8 bases lining up with TRBD1. Losses at the gene ends were 8 bases for V and 2 bases for J; bases not matched to a gene: 8. Germline V gene data show CDR1 as LGHDT and CDR2 as YNNKEL (reference sequence). The CDR3 contains 15 residues. Here the CDR3 reads CASRPGGAAYNEQFF. As DNA, the CDR3 is TGTGCCAGCCGTCCAGGGGGCGCGGCCTACAATGAGCAGTTCTTC.

V and J are TRBV7-9 and TRBJ1-1; 7 bases match TRBD1. CDR3 length equals 13 residues. Germline CDR1 and CDR2: SEHNR and FQNEAQ (reference sequence). J gave up 10 bases and V 2 bases, and 7 bases lay outside the gene matches. The CDR3 coding sequence is TGTGCCAGCAGCTTAAAGGGGGCCGAAGGAGCTTTCTTT. Translated, it gives CASSLKGAEGAFF.